This TCR beta chain was sequenced in a study of shared clonotypes between healthy human individuals. As regards this clone: The same CDR3 arises from other DNA sequences in this sample as well.

This CDR3 has 11 residues. The V gene lost 6 bases and the J gene lost 4 bases, with 6 bases spanning the gap. Germline V lookup: CDR1 MNHEY, CDR2 SMNVEV (reference sequence). CD45RO-negative CD8 cells positively selected for CCR7 made up the naive population, which excluded terminally differentiated effector memory CD45RA+ cells. TCRdb keeps only in-frame clones here, not all; method: immunoSEQ multiplex PCR. The data show 1.5 million to 2.5 million clones, about 95% seen once. The sequenced material came from naive CD8+ T cells sorted from blood. This sequence originates from a man younger than 35 in good health. The V call is TRBV27, the J call TRBJ2-5, with no clear D. CDR3 DNA: TGTGCCAGCAGGACGGGAGAGACCCAGTACTTC. Its translation is CASRTGETQYF.